The sequence of this T cell receptor beta chain was determined in a study of cytomegalovirus exposure and HLA in healthy donors. Per germline, CDR1 MNHEY and CDR2 SVGAGI. This CDR3 has 14 amino acids. Trimming removed 6 bases from V and 3 bases from J, with 15 bases in between. The PCR had 60 Vbeta and 13 Jbeta primers. Assay: immunoSEQ multiplex PCR; the TCRdb copy retains only in-frame clones and omits some. This table has 150,000 to 200,000 clones, over 75% appearing once. The sequenced sample consisted of PBMCs. The TCR originated in a woman between 45 and 60 years old in good health and CMV-seronegative. The V and J genes are TRBV6-5 and TRBJ2-7; D possibly corresponds to TRBD2 (6 bases). The CDR3 spells CASSFTLAGYEQYF. The CDR3 bases are TGTGCCAGCAGCTTCACACTAGCCGGCTACGAGCAGTACTTC.